This T cell receptor beta chain was identified in a study of CD8+CD57+ T cells in acquired aplastic anemia. At the level of the study: Sorted CD4+ and CD8+ cell DNA averaged about 3 ug. Study findings and constraints: Patient and control CD8+ Simpson's diversity was not significantly different. Sharing between patients and controls was observed for some 27 CD8+ CDR3 sequences.

At least ten counts were recorded for this clonotype. What it recognizes is unknown. The V and J ends lost 1 base and 4 bases, in that order; junction bases with no gene match: 8. The CDR3 covers 18 residues. Germline CDR1 is SQVTM and CDR2 is ANQGSEA. Template material for TCR beta VDJ and CDR3 profiling consisted of genomic DNA. MiXCR, applied by TCRdb to the reads, yields one record per CDR3 protein. The sample consists of more than 250,000 distinct CDR3 sequences, roughly half of them appearing once. The V call is TRBV29-1, the J call TRBJ2-1; TRBD2 aligns across 15 bases. This TCR derives from a human donor with severe aplastic anemia or a healthy control (not recorded which). Material: sorted CD4+, CD8+, or CD8+CD57+ T cells (not recorded which) from PBMCs. The CDR3 here is CSVEVRGLAGGGYNEQFF. CDR3 DNA sequence: TGCAGCGTTGAAGTTCGGGGACTAGCGGGGGGCGGATACAATGAGCAGTTCTTC.